Following are 12 T cell receptor beta chains from one sample sequenced in a study of cytomegalovirus exposure and HLA in healthy donors. A multiplex PCR was run with 60 Vbeta primers and 13 Jbeta primers. The table came from immunoSEQ multiplex PCR; TCRdb's copy has only in-frame clones and leaves some out. The sample yields approximately 60,000 clones, just under 85% seen once. What was sequenced was PBMCs. The source is a man aged 35 to 55 in good health and CMV-seronegative.

This chain joins TRBV5-1 and TRBJ1-5, with D maybe TRBD1 (6 bases). CDR1 and CDR2 from the germline V gene are SGHRS and YFSETQ. V was clipped by 4 bases and J by 5 bases, with 16 bases between them. The CDR3 has 15 amino acids. CDR3 nucleotide sequence: TGCGCCAGCAGCCCCGATGGGGACATCTATCAGCCCCAGCATTTT. Protein: CASSPDGDIYQPQHF.

The rearrangement links TRBV20-1 to TRBJ1-4, with no clear D. The CDR3 is made up of 10 amino acids. Germline V gene sequence: CDR1 DFQATT, CDR2 SNEGSKA (reference sequence). Trimming removed 6 bases from V and 8 bases from J, with 7 bases in between. This CDR3 reads CSASQEKLFF. The CDR3, as DNA: TGCAGTGCCTCACAGGAAAAACTGTTTTTT.

The chain combines TRBV27 with TRBJ2-5, with a tentative D call TRBD1 (5 bases). Trimming pared 5 bases from V and 2 bases from J, leaving 24 bases between. Germline V gene sequence: CDR1 MNHEY, CDR2 SMNVEV (reference sequence). There are 18 residues in the CDR3. The CDR3 DNA reads as TGTGCCAGCAGTCCCCGCAGGGTTAATCGGGCGACGCAAGAGACCCAGTACTTC. Translation gives CASSPRRVNRATQETQYF.

This clone appeared a single time. CDR3 protein: CASSVGLAGGIPEQYF. CDR3 in DNA: TGTGCCAGCAGCGTAGGGCTCGCGGGGGGAATCCCGGAGCAGTACTTC. The chain joins TRBV9 to TRBJ2-7, with 8 bases aligning to TRBD2. This CDR3 is 16 amino acids long. CDR1 and CDR2 (germline): SGDLS, YYNGEE. Germline trimming cut 0 bases from V and 7 bases from J; bases unmatched to any gene: 12.

The V call is TRBV4-1, the J call TRBJ1-2; TRBD1 matches at 7 bases. J gave up 4 bases and V 4 bases, and 9 bases lay outside the gene matches. Germline CDR1 MGHRA, CDR2 YSYEKL. This CDR3 has 15 amino acids. The DNA of the CDR3 is TGCGCCAGCAGCCCTACGAGTACAGGGGCCTATGGCTACACCTTC. Its protein is CASSPTSTGAYGYTF.

The chain employs TRBV29-1 and TRBJ2-1, with D unresolved. Germline CDR1 reads SQVTM; CDR2 reads ANQGSEA. V gave up 2 bases and J gave up 6 bases, with 8 bases separating them. The CDR3 is 12 amino acids. The CDR3 DNA is TGCAGCGTTGAACTAGTATCCAATGAGCAGTTCTTC. Protein product: CSVELVSNEQFF.

This clone was observed a few times. V usage is TRBV2 and J usage is TRBJ2-1, with TRBD1 identical over 9 bases. Germline loops: CDR1 SNHLY, CDR2 FYNNEI. V lost 9 bases, J lost 3 bases, and 6 bases stayed unmatched. The CDR3 is made up of 14 amino acids. The CDR3 bases are TGTGCCAGTCGGAGGGACAGGGTCTACAATGAGCAGTTCTTC. Protein sequence: CASRRDRVYNEQFF.

This clone was seen only once. The chain uses TRBV15 and TRBJ1-2; D is uncertain. The CDR3 sequence is 11 residues long. Trimming removed 0 bases from V and 14 bases from J, with 10 bases in between. The germline V gene has CDR1 LNHNV and CDR2 YYDKDF (reference sequence). The CDR3 is CATSRDREGTF. CDR3 in DNA: TGTGCCACCAGCAGAGATCGGGAGGGAACCTTC. Complete variable domain (other parts from reference TRBV15 and TRBJ1-2): DAMVIQNPRYQVTQFGKPVTLSCSQTLNHNVMYWYQQKSSQAPKLLFHYYDKDFNNEADTPDNFQSRRPNTSFCFLDIRSPGLGDTAMYLCATSRDREGTFGSGTRLTVV.

The chain couples TRBV5-1 to TRBJ1-2; D is unclear. Germline V gene sequence: CDR1 SGHRS, CDR2 YFSETQ. The CDR3 has 13 residues. V was pared by 1 base and J by 2 bases, with 6 bases between. The CDR3 DNA reads as TGCGCCAGCAGCTTGACAGCAAACTATGGCTACACCTTC. The encoded protein is CASSLTANYGYTF.

For the CDR3, the DNA is TGCGCCAGCAGCCAAGACGCCCAGCAGAGCAGGGGTACGTACGAGCAGTACTTC. Encoded protein: CASSQDAQQSRGTYEQYF. The V call is TRBV4-3, the J call TRBJ2-5; tentatively, D is TRBD1 (6 bases). The J call may be wrong; the DNA end is better matched by TRBJ2-7. CDR3 length: 18 residues. Germline V CDR1 and CDR2: LGHNA, YSLEER.

To note about this clone: A read error may produce the germline difference seen at one junction end. Other nucleotide sequences from this sample produce the same CDR3. The gene calls are TRBV27 and TRBJ2-2, with 8 bases lining up with TRBD1. The germline V gene has CDR1 MNHEY and CDR2 SMNVEV (reference sequence). The CDR3 is 15 residues long. The CDR3 DNA sequence: TGTGCCAGTAGTTGGACAGGGATGAACACCGGGGAGCTGTTTTTT. Translation: CASSWTGMNTGELFF.

The chain employs TRBV10-1 and TRBJ2-7; tentatively, D is TRBD1 (6 bases). The germline gives CDR1 WNHNN, CDR2 SYGVQD (reference sequence). V lost 6 bases to trimming and J lost 3 bases, with 18 bases between them. The CDR3 has 15 amino acids. The CDR3 coding sequence is TGCGCCAGCAGCCCCCCCAGGACAGAGATCTACGAGCAGTACTTC. This sequence encodes CASSPPRTEIYEQYF.